This TCR beta chain was documented in a study of neoadjuvant anti-PD-1 for oral cavity cancer. Most tumor samples had around 4.5 ug input DNA in two replicates. Assay: immunoSEQ multiplex PCR; the TCRdb copy retains only in-frame clones and omits some. The data show about 7,400 clones, about half seen once. Stage II-IVA oral cavity squamous cell carcinoma was new and untreated by systemic or radiation therapy. The source of this sequence is a person aged 35 to 85 with oral cavity squamous cell carcinoma. The sample was tumor tissue, taken before nivolumab (anti-PD-1) treatment.

The CDR3 is CASSLVRGSLYEQYF. The CDR3 DNA follows: TGTGCCAGCAGCTTAGTCCGCGGGAGTCTATACGAGCAGTACTTC. The J gene is TRBJ2-7, the V gene TRBV7-8; 7 nucleotides line up with TRBD2. CDR1 and CDR2 from the germline V gene are SGHVS and FQNEAQ. V shed 1 base, J shed 4 bases, and the junction held 7 bases outside the gene matches. CDR3 length: 15 residues.